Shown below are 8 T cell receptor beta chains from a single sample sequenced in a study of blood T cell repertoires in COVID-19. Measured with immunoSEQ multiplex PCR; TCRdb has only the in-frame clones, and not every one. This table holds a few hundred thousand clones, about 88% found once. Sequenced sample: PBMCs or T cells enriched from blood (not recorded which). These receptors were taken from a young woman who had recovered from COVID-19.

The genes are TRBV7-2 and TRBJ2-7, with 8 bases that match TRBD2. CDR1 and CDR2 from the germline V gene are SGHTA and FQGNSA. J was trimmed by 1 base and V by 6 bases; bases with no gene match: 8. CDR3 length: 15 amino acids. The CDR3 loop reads CASSGSGVGSYEQYF. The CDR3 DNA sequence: TGTGCCAGCAGTGGTAGCGGGGTGGGTTCCTACGAGCAGTACTTC.

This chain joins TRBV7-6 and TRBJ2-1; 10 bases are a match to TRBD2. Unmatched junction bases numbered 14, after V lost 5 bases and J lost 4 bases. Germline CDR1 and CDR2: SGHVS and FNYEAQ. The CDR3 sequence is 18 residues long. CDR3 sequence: CASSPRGLAAGPYNEQFF. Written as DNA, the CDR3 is TGTGCCAGCAGCCCCAGAGGACTAGCGGCCGGCCCTTACAATGAGCAGTTCTTC.

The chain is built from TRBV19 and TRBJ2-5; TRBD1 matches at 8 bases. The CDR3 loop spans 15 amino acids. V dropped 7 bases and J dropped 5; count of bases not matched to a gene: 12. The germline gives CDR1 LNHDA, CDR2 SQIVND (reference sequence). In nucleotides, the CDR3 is TGTGCCAGTACTCGTCGGACAGGGAATAGGGAGACCCAGTACTTC. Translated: CASTRRTGNRETQYF.

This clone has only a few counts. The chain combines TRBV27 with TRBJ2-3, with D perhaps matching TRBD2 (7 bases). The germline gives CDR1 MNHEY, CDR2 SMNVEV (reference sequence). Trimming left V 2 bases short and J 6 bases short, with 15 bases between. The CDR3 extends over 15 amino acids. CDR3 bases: TGTGCCAGCAGTTTAGGGGGGGCCCGCTTCGATACGCAGTATTTT. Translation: CASSLGGARFDTQYF.

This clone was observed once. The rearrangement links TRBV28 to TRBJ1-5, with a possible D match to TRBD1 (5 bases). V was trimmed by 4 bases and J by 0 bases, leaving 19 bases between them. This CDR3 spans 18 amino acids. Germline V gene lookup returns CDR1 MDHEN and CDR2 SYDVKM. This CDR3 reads CASSSFEVQGSSNQPQHF. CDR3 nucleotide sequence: TGTGCCAGCAGTTCCTTTGAGGTCCAGGGTAGTAGCAATCAGCCCCAGCATTTT.

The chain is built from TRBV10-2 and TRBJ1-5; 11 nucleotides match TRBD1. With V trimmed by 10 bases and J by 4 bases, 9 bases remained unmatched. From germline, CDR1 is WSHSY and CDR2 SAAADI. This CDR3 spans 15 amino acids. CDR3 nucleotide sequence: TGCGCCACCGGCCCCGGGACAGGGGGGAATCAGCCCCAGCATTTT. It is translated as CATGPGTGGNQPQHF.

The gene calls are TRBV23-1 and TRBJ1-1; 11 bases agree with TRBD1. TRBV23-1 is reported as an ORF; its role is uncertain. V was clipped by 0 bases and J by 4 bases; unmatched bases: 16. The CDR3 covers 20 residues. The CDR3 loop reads CASSQSQAPGQGVLPTEAFF. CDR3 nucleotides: TGCGCCAGCAGTCAATCGCAGGCGCCGGGACAGGGGGTATTGCCCACTGAAGCTTTCTTT.

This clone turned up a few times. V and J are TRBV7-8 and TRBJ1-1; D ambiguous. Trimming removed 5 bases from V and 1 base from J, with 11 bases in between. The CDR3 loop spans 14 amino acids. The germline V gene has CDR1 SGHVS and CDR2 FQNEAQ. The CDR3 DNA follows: TGTGCCAGCAGCCTAACAGCGGGGAACACTGAAGCTTTCTTT. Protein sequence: CASSLTAGNTEAFF. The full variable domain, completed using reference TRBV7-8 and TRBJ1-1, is GAGVSQSPRYKVAKRGQDVALRCDPISGHVSLFWYQQALGQGPEFLTYFQNEAQLDKSGLPSDRFFAERPEGSVSTLKIQRTQQEDSAVYLCASSLTAGNTEAFFGQGTRLTVV.